These 26 T cell receptor beta chains were all obtained from the same sample, sequenced in a study of shared clonotypes between healthy human individuals. Libraries were prepared by immunoSEQ multiplex PCR; TCRdb keeps only in-frame clonotypes and omits some of them. Among 450,000 to 500,000 clones listed, 60% to 80% were seen once. Sequencing was done on a sample of PBMCs. All receptors derive from a woman aged 40-49 years in good health. Some clones in this sample may be carry-over from other donors' samples.

J is TRBJ2-1 and V is TRBV7-3; no reliable D call. The CDR3 covers 16 residues. Germline V gene data show CDR1 as SGHTA and CDR2 as FQGTGA. Trimming took off 5 bases at V and 2 bases at J, with 16 bases between the two ends. CDR3 amino acids: CASSPHGRLPYNEQFF. The DNA for the CDR3 is TGTGCCAGCAGCCCCCATGGCAGGTTGCCCTACAATGAGCAGTTCTTC. Full variable domain (rest looked up from reference TRBV7-3 and TRBJ2-1): GAGVSQTPSNKVTEKGKYVELRCDPISGHTALYWYRQSLGQGPEFLIYFQGTGAADDSGLPNDRFFAVRPEGSVSTLKIQRTERGDSAVYLCASSPHGRLPYNEQFFGPGTRLTVL.

The CDR3 DNA reads as TGTGCCACCATCCCGGCGGGAGCTTATAGCAATCAGCCCCAGCATTTT. Protein: CATIPAGAYSNQPQHF. The V and J genes are TRBV28 and TRBJ1-5; no clear D. Germline lookup yields CDR1 MDHEN and CDR2 SYDVKM. CDR3 length equals 16 residues. The germline V and J ends were trimmed by 10 bases and 0 bases, with 19 bases remaining between them.

V usage is TRBV7-2 and J usage is TRBJ2-7; TRBD2 matches 8 bases. CDR1 is SGHTA, CDR2 FQGNSA, per germline. Trimming cost V 3 bases and J 4 bases; bases outside gene matches: 2. This CDR3 region has 13 residues. The CDR3 is CASSFGGAYEQYF. The CDR3 region has the DNA TGTGCCAGCAGCTTCGGGGGGGCTTACGAGCAGTACTTC.

This clone was picked up one time. CDR3 in DNA: TGTGCCAGCAGTGAAGCGCTTCGGGGAGCGGTCTACGAGCAGTACTTC. Its protein is CASSEALRGAVYEQYF. This chain links TRBV6-1 with TRBJ2-7; TRBD2 might be the D (5 bases). Germline V gene sequence: CDR1 MNHNS, CDR2 SASEGT. V lost 0 bases, J lost 3 bases, and 15 bases lay in between. The CDR3 covers 16 residues.

V and J are TRBV4-1 and TRBJ2-7; 12 nucleotides line up with TRBD2. The CDR3 is 16 residues long. Per the germline V gene, CDR1 is MGHRA and CDR2 is YSYEKL. V was pared by 1 base and J by 3 bases, with 4 bases of the junction left unmatched. The CDR3 DNA reads as TGCGCCAGCAGCCAAGGACTAGCGGGAGAGTTCTACGAGCAGTACTTC. Its protein product is CASSQGLAGEFYEQYF.

This clone was seen only a few times. V and J are TRBV29-1 and TRBJ1-5; a weak D match, TRBD1 (6 bases). Looked up from germline, CDR1 is SQVTM and CDR2 is ANQGSEA. The CDR3 has 14 amino acids. V dropped 3 bases and J dropped 13 bases, with 22 bases sitting between them. CDR3 loop: CSVEEDSRRNKQHF. The CDR3, as DNA: TGCAGCGTTGAGGAGGACAGTCGGCGTAATAAGCAGCATTTT.

V usage is TRBV7-8 and J usage is TRBJ2-7; tentative D call: TRBD2 (6 bases). V gave up 10 bases and J gave up 0 bases, with 16 bases separating them. There are 14 residues in the CDR3. The germline CDR1 and CDR2 sequences are SGHVS and FQNEAQ. CDR3 amino acids: CATATGASSYEQYF. As DNA, the CDR3 is TGTGCCACAGCGACGGGAGCATCCTCCTACGAGCAGTACTTC.

V gene TRBV27 combines with J gene TRBJ2-1, with 9 positions matching TRBD2. The CDR3 is 14 residues long. From germline, CDR1 is MNHEY and CDR2 SMNVEV (reference sequence). The V gene end was trimmed by 4 bases and the J gene end by 9 bases; junction bases not matched to a gene: 7. CDR3 in DNA: TGTGCCAGCAGTTGGTTAGCGGGAGTGGTTGAGCAGTTCTTC. Translating gives CASSWLAGVVEQFF.

In its sample, this clone was seen a few times. One end of the junction varies from germline; a read error may be responsible. The chain recombines TRBV7-9 with TRBJ2-5; TRBD2 matches 11 bases. Germline assignment: CDR1 SEHNR and CDR2 FQNEAQ (reference sequence). CDR3 length equals 15 residues. The CDR3 sequence is CASSVAGGDGETQYF. CDR3 bases: TGTGCCAGCAGCGTAGCGGGAGGGGACGGGGAGACCCAGTACTTC.

As to this clone: One base away lies a much larger clone, so this may be a sequencing read error. Other DNA sequences from this sample encode an identical CDR3 as well. The CDR3 DNA reads as TGCGCCAGCAGACAGACAGGAGGCAATCAGCCCCAGCATTTT. Encoded protein: CASRQTGGNQPQHF. J is TRBJ1-5 and V is TRBV6-5, with TRBD1 as a possible D gene (6 bases). CDR3 length: 14 residues. Per the germline V gene, CDR1 is MNHEY and CDR2 is SVGAGI.

The rearrangement uses TRBV15 and TRBJ2-5; D unresolved. Germline CDR1 reads LNHNV; CDR2 reads YYDKDF (reference sequence). The CDR3 runs to 12 residues. Trimming removed 2 bases from V and 5 bases from J, with 6 bases in between. CDR3 in amino acids: CATSRRDETQYF. In DNA form, the CDR3 reads TGTGCCACCAGCAGACGCGATGAGACCCAGTACTTC.

The chain combines TRBV4-2 with TRBJ2-5, with D perhaps matching TRBD2 (6 bases). CDR3 length equals 11 residues. The germline CDR1 and CDR2 sequences are LGHNA and YNFKEQ. Trimming took off 0 bases at V and 11 bases at J, with 7 bases between the two ends. This CDR3 reads CASSQEAGQYF. CDR3 nucleotide sequence: TGTGCCAGCAGCCAAGAGGCGGGGCAGTACTTC.

V and J are TRBV2 and TRBJ2-3; possibly TRBD2 for D (6 bases). Trimming cost V 9 bases and J 2 bases, with 15 bases left between them. The germline gives CDR1 SNHLY, CDR2 FYNNEI. This CDR3 has 14 amino acids. The CDR3 sequence: CASGPGLYTDTQYF. Here the CDR3 DNA reads TGTGCCAGTGGACCGGGACTGTACACAGATACGCAGTATTTT.

V gene TRBV28 combines with J gene TRBJ2-2; possibly TRBD1 for D (5 bases). The CDR3 sequence is 16 residues long. Germline V lookup: CDR1 MDHEN, CDR2 SYDVKM. V lost 8 bases and J lost 7, with 23 bases in between. CDR3 sequence (DNA): TGTGCCAGCCGACCCCCGTGGAATGACAGATTCGGGGAGCTGTTTTTT. Amino acid sequence: CASRPPWNDRFGELFF.

This chain connects TRBV27 to TRBJ1-5, with D hard to call. The V and J ends lost 3 bases and 0 bases respectively, with 9 bases between them. The CDR3 is 15 residues long. The germline CDR1 and CDR2 sequences are MNHEY and SMNVEV (reference sequence). CDR3: CASSLTPISNQPQHF. The DNA of the CDR3 is TGTGCCAGCAGTTTGACGCCTATTAGCAATCAGCCCCAGCATTTT.

This clone was counted once. The CDR3 bases are TGTGCCAGCAGTCACCGGGACAGTCGAAACACCATATATTTT. Translation gives CASSHRDSRNTIYF. V gene TRBV6-5 combines with J gene TRBJ1-3, with 7 bases that match TRBD1. Trimming removed 5 bases from V and 5 bases from J; junction bases left unmatched: 6. This CDR3 spans 14 amino acids. The germline CDR1 and CDR2 sequences are MNHEY and SVGAGI.

J is TRBJ1-4 and V is TRBV7-2; D not resolved. The V end was cut by 1 base, the J end by 3 bases, with 12 bases between. Germline V lookup: CDR1 SGHTA, CDR2 FQGNSA. The CDR3 sequence is 16 residues long. DNA of the CDR3: TGTGCCAGCAGCTTAGAGGGAATCCTTCCTAATGAAAAACTGTTTTTT. It codes for CASSLEGILPNEKLFF.

This clone was detected only once. The likely explanation is a read error, given a far larger clone one base away. The genes are TRBV28 and TRBJ2-7, with D unresolved. The CDR3 contains 11 residues. Deletions cut 3 bases from V and 3 bases from J, with 3 bases between. CDR1 and CDR2 from the germline V gene are MDHEN and SYDVKM. Written as DNA, the CDR3 is TGTGCCAGCAGTTTCTACTACGAGCAGTACTTC. Its protein product is CASSFYYEQYF.

The chain has TRBV6-5 and TRBJ1-1; D gene uncertain. Trimming removed 6 bases from V and 0 bases from J, with 11 bases in between. This CDR3 is 14 amino acids long. Germline V CDR1 and CDR2: MNHEY, SVGAGI. This chain's CDR3 is CASSLGRVNTEAFF. The CDR3 region has the DNA TGTGCCAGCAGCCTCGGCCGGGTGAACACTGAAGCTTTCTTT.

CDR3 amino acids: CASSPRTGEQYF. The CDR3 DNA reads as TGCGCCAGCAGCCCCCGGACAGGGGAGCAGTACTTC. The genes are TRBV4-1 and TRBJ2-7; 8 positions agree with TRBD1. The J segment lost 7 bases and the V segment lost 4 bases, leaving 3 bases of the junction unmatched. Germline-derived CDR1 and CDR2 are MGHRA and YSYEKL. The CDR3 consists of 12 residues.

The chain employs TRBV18 and TRBJ1-1; D call uncertain. V was pared by 3 bases and J by 4 bases, with 9 bases between. The CDR3 runs 13 residues. Germline CDR1 reads KGHSH; CDR2 reads LQKENI. CDR3 nucleotide sequence: TGTGCCAGCTCACCGGTCACATCCACTGAAGCTTTCTTT. Amino acid sequence: CASSPVTSTEAFF.

This chain uses TRBV7-2 with TRBJ2-7; 9 bases agree with TRBD2. Germline assignment: CDR1 SGHTA and CDR2 FQGNSA. This CDR3 region has 16 residues. J lost 0 bases, V lost 2 bases, and 5 bases had no gene match. Here the CDR3 DNA reads TGTGCCAGCAGCTTACGTAGCGGGAGAAACTCCTACGAGCAGTACTTC. This codes for CASSLRSGRNSYEQYF.

The chain employs TRBV2 and TRBJ2-1, with TRBD2 matching 10 bases. The CDR3 totals 17 residues. The V and J ends lost 5 bases and 8 bases, in that order; junction bases with no gene match: 15. Germline V gene data show CDR1 as SNHLY and CDR2 as FYNNEI. The CDR3 DNA reads as TGTGCCAGCAGTATTCGACACCCCGGACTAGCGGACGATGAGCAGTTCTTC. It is translated as CASSIRHPGLADDEQFF.

As for this clone: The identical CDR3 is also encoded by other nucleotide sequences in the sample. This rearrangement joins TRBV6-6 to TRBJ1-5; weak D call: TRBD1 (6 bases). CDR1 and CDR2 (germline): MNHNY, SVGAGI (reference sequence). Trimming took off 6 bases at V and 3 bases at J, with 12 bases between the two ends. This CDR3 has 14 amino acids. CDR3 loop: CASSSGQFNQPQHF. DNA of the CDR3: TGTGCCAGCAGCTCAGGACAGTTCAATCAGCCCCAGCATTTT.

The chain recombines TRBV7-3 with TRBJ2-7, with 8 bases matching TRBD2. With 0 bases clipped from V and 5 bases from J, the junction kept 9 bases outside the gene matches. Germline V lookup: CDR1 SGHTA, CDR2 FQGTGA. This CDR3 has 16 amino acids. DNA of the CDR3: TGTGCCAGCAGCTTAACGGGGGAGCGGGAGATCCACGAGCAGTACTTC. Amino acid sequence: CASSLTGEREIHEQYF.

The chain links TRBV9 to TRBJ1-2; the match to TRBD1 covers 9 bases. Trimming at V came to 4 bases and at J to 5 bases, leaving 15 bases not matched to a gene. The germline CDR1 and CDR2 sequences are SGDLS and YYNGEE. CDR3 length: 17 amino acids. CDR3 coding DNA: TGTGCCAGCAGCCCCCGATGGACAGGGGATCATAATTATGGCTACACCTTC. This sequence encodes CASSPRWTGDHNYGYTF.